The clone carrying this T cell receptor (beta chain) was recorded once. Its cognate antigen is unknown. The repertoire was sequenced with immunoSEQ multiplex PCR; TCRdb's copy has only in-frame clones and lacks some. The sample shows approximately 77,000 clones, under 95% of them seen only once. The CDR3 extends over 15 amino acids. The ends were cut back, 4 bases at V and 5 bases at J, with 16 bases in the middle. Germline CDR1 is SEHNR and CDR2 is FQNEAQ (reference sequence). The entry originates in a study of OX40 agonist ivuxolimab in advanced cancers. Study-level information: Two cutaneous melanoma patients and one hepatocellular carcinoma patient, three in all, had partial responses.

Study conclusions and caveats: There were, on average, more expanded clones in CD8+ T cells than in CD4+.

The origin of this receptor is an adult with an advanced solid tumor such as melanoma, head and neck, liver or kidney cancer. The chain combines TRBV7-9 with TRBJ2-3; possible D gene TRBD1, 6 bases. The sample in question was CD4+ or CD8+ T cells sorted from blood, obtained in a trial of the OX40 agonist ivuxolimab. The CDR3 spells CASSYTGQHKDTQYF. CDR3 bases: TGTGCCAGCAGCTACACAGGGCAACACAAAGATACGCAGTATTTT.